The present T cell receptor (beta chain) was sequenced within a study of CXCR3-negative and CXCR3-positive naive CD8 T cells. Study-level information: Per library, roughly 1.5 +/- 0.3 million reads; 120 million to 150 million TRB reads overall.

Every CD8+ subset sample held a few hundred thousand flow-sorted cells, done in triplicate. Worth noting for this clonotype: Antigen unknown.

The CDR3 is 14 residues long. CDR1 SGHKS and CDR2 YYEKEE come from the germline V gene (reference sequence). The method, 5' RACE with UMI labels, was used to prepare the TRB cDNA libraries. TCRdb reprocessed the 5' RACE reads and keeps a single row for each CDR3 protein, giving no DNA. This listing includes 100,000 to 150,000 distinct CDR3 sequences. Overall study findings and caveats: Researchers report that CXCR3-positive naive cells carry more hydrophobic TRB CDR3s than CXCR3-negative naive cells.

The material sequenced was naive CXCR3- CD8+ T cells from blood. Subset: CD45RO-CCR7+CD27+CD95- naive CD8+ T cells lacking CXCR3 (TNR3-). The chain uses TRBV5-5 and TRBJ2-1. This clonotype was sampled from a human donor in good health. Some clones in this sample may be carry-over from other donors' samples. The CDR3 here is CASSVVVGYNEEFF.